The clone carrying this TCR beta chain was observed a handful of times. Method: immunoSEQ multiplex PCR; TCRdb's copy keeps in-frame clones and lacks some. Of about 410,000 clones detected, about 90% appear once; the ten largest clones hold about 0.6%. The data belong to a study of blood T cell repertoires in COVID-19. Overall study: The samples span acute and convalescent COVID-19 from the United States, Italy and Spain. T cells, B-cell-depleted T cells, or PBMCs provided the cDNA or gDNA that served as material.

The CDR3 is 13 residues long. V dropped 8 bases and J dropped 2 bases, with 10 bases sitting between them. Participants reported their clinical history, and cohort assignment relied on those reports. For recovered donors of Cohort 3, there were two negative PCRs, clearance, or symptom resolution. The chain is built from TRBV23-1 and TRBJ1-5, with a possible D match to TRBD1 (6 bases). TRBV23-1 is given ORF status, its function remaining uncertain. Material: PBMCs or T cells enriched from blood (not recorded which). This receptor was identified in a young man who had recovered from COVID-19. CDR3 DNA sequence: TGCGCCAGCGACAGGAAGGGCAATCAGCCCCAGCATTTT. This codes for CASDRKGNQPQHF.